The 7 T cell receptor beta chains listed next were all sequenced from one sample in a study of regulatory T cells in long-lasting Graves disease. Assembly of TCR beta libraries relied on iRepertoire HTBI primers together with Arm-PCR of CDR3 regions. Each CDR3 protein is one row after TCRdb ran MiXCR on the multiplex PCR reads. The sample lists 420,000 or so distinct CDR3 sequences, around 22% seen once, with approximately 28% in the top ten. Regarding time point: persistent/refractory GD, antithyroid drugs over 5 years with positive TRAb. Generation of the TCR library employed RNA extracted from PBMCs. The sample consisted of peripheral blood mononuclear cells (PBMCs), taken when the disease was refractory, from a patient treated with antithyroid drugs. Source of these receptors: a female donor with Graves disease.

The V gene is TRBV30, the J gene TRBJ2-7, with 7 nucleotides matching TRBD2. Per germline, CDR1 GTSNPN and CDR2 SVGIG (reference sequence). This CDR3 comprises 13 residues. The trim removed 2 bases at V and 1 base at J, leaving 2 bases unmatched. CDR3 sequence: CAWSSAGSYEQYF. As DNA, the CDR3 is TGTGCCTGGAGTTCAGCGGGGTCCTACGAGCAGTACTTC.

This clonotype has only a few counts. The J gene is TRBJ2-7, the V gene TRBV24-1, with D uncertain. The CDR3 loop spans 10 amino acids. The V gene lost 9 bases and the J gene lost 7 bases, with 9 bases spanning the gap. The germline V gene encodes CDR1 KGHDR and CDR2 SFDVKD. The CDR3 nucleotides read TGTGCCACCTATTCAGGAGAGCAGTACTTC. This codes for CATYSGEQYF.

This clonotype was seen a few times. The V call is TRBV6-2 or TRBV6-3, the J call TRBJ2-4, with D hard to call. In germline, CDR1 is MNHEY, CDR2 SVGEGT. This CDR3 region has 16 residues. Between the trimmed V and J ends, which lost 1 base and 6 bases, there was a span of 16 bases. The CDR3 DNA sequence: TGTGCCAGCAGTTACTACCAGGTCCGGACGGGAAACATTCAGTACTTC. Amino acids: CASSYYQVRTGNIQYF.

Ten or more counts support this clonotype. This chain joins TRBV24-1 and TRBJ2-7, with D possibly being TRBD2 (5 bases). Per germline, CDR1 KGHDR and CDR2 SFDVKD. The CDR3 length is 16 residues. Deletions cut 3 bases from V and 2 bases from J, with 16 bases between. DNA for the CDR3: TGTGCCACCAGTGATGCAGCAGCCGGGAATACCTACGAGCAGTACTTC. It codes for CATSDAAAGNTYEQYF.

The rearrangement joins TRBV4-1 to TRBJ2-5; 11 nucleotides align to TRBD2. Per germline, CDR1 MGHRA and CDR2 YSYEKL. This CDR3 spans 15 amino acids. Germline trimming cut 1 base from V and 4 bases from J; bases unmatched to any gene: 2. Here the CDR3 reads CASSQVTSGGETQYF. CDR3 bases: TGCGCCAGCAGCCAAGTAACTAGCGGGGGAGAGACCCAGTACTTC.

The chain recombines TRBV28 with TRBJ1-1; 7 bases are shared with TRBD1. CDR3 length: 16 amino acids. V gave up 3 bases and J gave up 0 bases; unmatched junction bases: 7. Per the germline V gene, CDR1 is MDHEN and CDR2 is SYDVKM. The CDR3 DNA sequence: TGTGCCAGCAGTTTTTCCGACAGGGCCTTGAACACTGAAGCTTTCTTT. Its translation is CASSFSDRALNTEAFF. Drawing the rest from reference TRBV28 and TRBJ1-1, the complete variable domain is DVKVTQSSRYLVKRTGEKVFLECVQDMDHENMFWYRQDPGLGLRLIYFSYDVKMKEKGDIPEGYSVSREKKERFSLILESASTNQTSMYLCASSFSDRALNTEAFFGQGTRLTVV.

V is TRBV7-3 and J is TRBJ2-2; D call uncertain. The CDR3 consists of 13 residues. The ends were cut back, 3 bases at V and 6 bases at J, with 8 bases in the middle. Per germline, CDR1 SGHTA and CDR2 FQGTGA. CDR3 protein: CASSFSTPGELFF. The CDR3 DNA sequence: TGTGCCAGCAGCTTTTCGACGCCCGGGGAGCTGTTTTTT. Full variable domain (missing parts from reference TRBV7-3 and TRBJ2-2): GAGVSQTPSNKVTEKGKYVELRCDPISGHTALYWYRQSLGQGPEFLIYFQGTGAADDSGLPNDRFFAVRPEGSVSTLKIQRTERGDSAVYLCASSFSTPGELFFGEGSRLTVL.